The entry that follows covers one T cell receptor beta chain sequence. This sample is part of a study of blood T cell repertoires in COVID-19. Assay: immunoSEQ multiplex PCR; the TCRdb copy retains only in-frame clones and omits some. The table has around 150,000 clones, 85% to 90% seen once. The CDR3 covers 15 residues. Trimming left V 4 bases short and J 4 bases short, with 15 bases between. Germline V gives CDR1 SGHNT, CDR2 YYREEE (reference sequence). This sequence joins TRBV5-4 and TRBJ1-3; D is perhaps TRBD1 (5 bases). Input material: peripheral blood. This TCR came from a man in his late teens or twenties with acute or convalescent COVID-19. The CDR3 protein is CASSPGGGAGNTIYF. CDR3 DNA: TGTGCCAGCAGCCCCGGGGGAGGTGCGGGAAACACCATATATTTT.